The next 3 T cell receptor beta chains were all read from a single sample in a study of T cell responses to AZD1222 COVID-19 vaccine. Data came from immunoSEQ multiplex PCR; TCRdb stores just in-frame clones and leaves some out. The table lists about 120,000 clones, approximately 88% of them singletons. This material consisted of peripheral blood, taken on day 0 of AZD1222 vaccination. These TCRs come from an adult in good health.

The rearrangement uses TRBV6-2 or TRBV6-3 and TRBJ1-5; D call uncertain. The CDR3 spans 13 residues. The germline V and J ends were trimmed by 4 bases and 7 bases, with 11 bases remaining between them. Looked up from germline, CDR1 is MNHEY and CDR2 is SVGEGT. CDR3 DNA: TGTGCCAGCAGTTGGACCCTGACGCAGCCCCAGCATTTT. Translated: CASSWTLTQPQHF.

The chain is built from TRBV27 and TRBJ1-5; D is possibly TRBD1 (6 bases). The germline CDR1 and CDR2 sequences are MNHEY and SMNVEV (reference sequence). Trimming cost V 10 bases and J 0 bases, with 13 bases left between them. CDR3 length equals 14 residues. The CDR3 region is CATRGVYSNQPQHF. DNA of the CDR3: TGTGCCACCAGGGGAGTTTATAGCAATCAGCCCCAGCATTTT.

The chain employs TRBV30 and TRBJ1-4; possibly TRBD1 for D (5 bases). CDR3 length: 14 amino acids. The V gene lost 1 base and the J gene lost 7 bases, with 13 bases spanning the gap. Germline V gene lookup returns CDR1 GTSNPN and CDR2 SVGIG (reference sequence). CDR3 nucleotides: TGTGCCTGGAGTGGGGGGTTTGGGGGTGAAAAACTGTTTTTT. Its protein is CAWSGGFGGEKLFF.